In its sample, the clone carrying this TCR beta chain was seen once. What it recognizes is unknown. These data are taken from a study of shared clonotypes between healthy human individuals. Study-wide context: Per donor, CD8 memory used one plate, CD8 naive used two, CD4 memory used three and CD4 naive used three.

Germline CDR1 is SGHRS and CDR2 is YFSETQ. The CDR3 loop spans 17 amino acids. The V and J ends lost 1 base and 3 bases, in that order; junction bases with no gene match: 12. The study separated CD4+ cells into CD45RA+ naive and CD45RA-negative memory subsets. The repertoire was sequenced with immunoSEQ multiplex PCR; TCRdb's copy has only in-frame clones and lacks some. The repertoire holds about 1.5 million clones, with under 99% as singletons. Study-level results: Clonotypes shared by all four donors outscored non-shared clonotypes in generation probability. The naive CD4 repertoires of a few donors were compared, and around 5% of clonotypes were shared.

The chain carries TRBV5-1 and TRBJ1-1, with 7 bases that match TRBD1. Sequencing input: naive CD4+ T cells sorted from blood. Subset in this sample: CD45RA+ positively selected. This TCR was recovered from a man aged 25 to 40 in good health. CDR3 sequence: CASSLSFGDRDYTEAFF. Here the CDR3 DNA reads TGCGCCAGCAGCTTGTCCTTCGGCGACAGGGATTACACTGAAGCTTTCTTT.